This is a list of T cell receptor beta chains from one sample in a study of CD8 T cells in Susac syndrome. MiXCR, run by TCRdb on the immunoSEQ multiplex PCR reads, gives a single entry per CDR3 protein. The data show 200,000 to 300,000 distinct CDR3 sequences, about 93% seen once. The specimen was CD4+ T cells from PBMCs. The receptors shown here come from a human donor with multiple sclerosis. The CDR3 runs from the conserved cysteine through the conserved F or W. The D gene is left open where the match is weak. Clone size appears in some rows only: once, few, many, or a class for an expanded clone.

TRBV6-1	NA	once	TRBJ1-3	TGTGCCAGCAGTGAATTCATGCAGGCTGGAAGCACCATATATTTT	CASSEFMQAGSTIYF
TRBV30	NA	NA	TRBJ1-1	TGTGCCTGGAGTGCGGTGAGGGCCCTGGGCACTGAAGCTTTCTTT	CAWSAVRALGTEAFF
TRBV20-1	TRBD2	once	TRBJ2-3	TGCAGTGCTACATGGACTAGCGGGCACACAGATACGCAGTATTTT	CSATWTSGHTDTQYF
TRBV15	NA	NA	TRBJ1-4	TGTGCCACCAGCAGACGGAGAGTTAATGAAAAACTGTTTTTT	CATSRRRVNEKLFF
TRBV4-2	NA	NA	TRBJ1-5	TGTGCCAGCAGCCAAGGGGGTAACAATCAGCCCCAGCATTTT	CASSQGGNNQPQHF
TRBV7-9	NA	NA	TRBJ2-1	TGTGCCAGCAGCTCCTTAGGTCCGGTTGATGAGCAGTTCTTC	CASSSLGPVDEQFF
TRBV15	NA	NA	TRBJ2-7	TGTGCCACCAGCAGAGATATTGGCTACGAGCAGTACTTC	CATSRDIGYEQYF
TRBV23-1	NA	NA	TRBJ2-4	TGCGCCAGCAGTCAATCTCTGCAGACTGTAGCCAAAAACATTCAGTACTTC	CASSQSLQTVAKNIQYF
TRBV18	NA	NA	TRBJ2-7	TGTGCCAGCTCACGGGGCAGGGCAGGGTTGGAAGAGCAGTACTTC	CASSRGRAGLEEQYF
TRBV7-8	NA	NA	TRBJ2-2	TGTGCCAGCAGCTTATTCTCTGACACCGGGGAGCTGTTTTTT	CASSLFSDTGELFF
TRBV2	NA	NA	TRBJ2-2	TGTGCCAGCAGGTCCGAAGGTGGGGTCGGGGAGCTGTTTTTT	CASRSEGGVGELFF
TRBV7-8	NA	once	TRBJ2-1	TGTGCCAGCAGCTTAGTTGGGACCTTTGGGGAGCAGTTCTTC	CASSLVGTFGEQFF
TRBV20-1	NA	NA	TRBJ1-4	TGCAGTGGACAGGTCGGTGAAAAACTGTTTTTT	CSGQVGEKLFF
TRBV5-4	NA	NA	TRBJ2-2	TGTGCCAGCAGCCAGGCCAGGGGGGACACCGGGGAGCTGTTTTTT	CASSQARGDTGELFF
TRBV12-3/TRBV12-4	NA	NA	TRBJ1-5	TGTGCCAGCAGTTTGCGGGTGGGGCAGCCCCAGCATTTT	CASSLRVGQPQHF
TRBV20-1	NA	once	TRBJ2-7	TGCAGTGCTAGATTGGGGGCTCCATACGAGCAGTACTTC	CSARLGAPYEQYF
TRBV7-2	NA	NA	TRBJ2-5	TGTGCCAGCAGCTTAGCTGGTGGAGGGGGCGAGGAGACCCAGTACTTC	CASSLAGGGGEETQYF
TRBV18	TRBD1	NA	TRBJ2-1	TGTGCCAGCTCACAAGATGGACAGGGTCTAATTGCGTTCTTC	CASSQDGQGLIAFF
TRBV29-1	NA	few	TRBJ1-2	TGCAGCGCCATAAGGGAAGGGGCGAATTATGGCTACACCTTC	CSAIREGANYGYTF
TRBV30	TRBD1	NA	TRBJ1-1	TGTGCCTGGAGTGTGGGACAGCTGAACACTGAAGCTTTCTTT	CAWSVGQLNTEAFF
TRBV5-1	NA	NA	TRBJ2-2	TGCGCCAGCAGCTTGGGAGTTATCGACAGAAACACCGGGGAGCTGTTTTTT	CASSLGVIDRNTGELFF
TRBV27	NA	NA	TRBJ2-1	TGTGCCAGTCGCCTCTCCGGACGTGATGAGCAGTTCTTC	CASRLSGRDEQFF
TRBV29-1	NA	NA	TRBJ2-5	TGCAGCGGTTCGGGACTGGACGGGGGGACCCAGTACTTC	CSGSGLDGGTQYF
TRBV10-3	NA	NA	TRBJ1-4	TGTGCCATCAGTGAGGGGGTTGAAAAACTGTTTTTT	CAISEGVEKLFF
TRBV20-1	TRBD1	NA	TRBJ1-6	TGCAGTGGCGGGACAGGGGTAAATTCACCCCTCCACTTT	CSGGTGVNSPLHF
TRBV3-1	TRBD1	NA	TRBJ2-7	TGTGCCAGCAGCCCTATGGGACAGGGGTCATACGAGCAGTACTTC	CASSPMGQGSYEQYF
TRBV6-2/TRBV6-3	TRBD1	NA	TRBJ1-6	TGTGCCAGCAGGCCGACAGGGGTCGGGAATTCACCCCTCCACTTT	CASRPTGVGNSPLHF
TRBV5-6	NA	NA	TRBJ1-3	TGTGCCAGCAGCTTGGGGGGGGAGATGGGTGGAAACACCATATATTTT	CASSLGGEMGGNTIYF
TRBV30	NA	NA	TRBJ2-2	TGTGCCTGGAGTCCTTCCGTCCGTGGGGAGCTGTTTTTT	CAWSPSVRGELFF
TRBV7-2	TRBD1	NA	TRBJ1-2	TGTGCCAGCAGCCGAAAGACAGGGCCCTTAGGCTATGGCTACACCTTC	CASSRKTGPLGYGYTF
TRBV30	NA	NA	TRBJ2-3	TGTGCCTGGAGTGTGGGCTGGGCAGCCACAGATACGCAGTATTTT	CAWSVGWAATDTQYF
TRBV13	NA	NA	TRBJ1-1	TGTGCCAGCAGCCCTTCCTGGGCGGTCACTGAAGCTTTCTTT	CASSPSWAVTEAFF
TRBV7-8	TRBD1	NA	TRBJ2-5	TGTGCCAGCAGCTTGCCCGGGACAGTTAGGTACTTC	CASSLPGTVRYF
TRBV6-6	NA	NA	TRBJ2-3	TGTGCCAGCACGGCCGGGAGCACAGATACGCAGTATTTT	CASTAGSTDTQYF
TRBV6-1	NA	NA	TRBJ2-4	TGTGCCACCAGGTTAGACAAAAACATTCAGTACTTC	CATRLDKNIQYF
TRBV4-1	NA	NA	TRBJ1-1	TGCGCCAGCAGCCACCTGCTACGGGGTCCGAACACTGAAGCTTTCTTT	CASSHLLRGPNTEAFF
TRBV11-2	TRBD1	NA	TRBJ2-5	TGTGCCAGCAGCTCTACAGGGGGCTCACAAGAGACCCAGTACTTC	CASSSTGGSQETQYF
TRBV18	NA	NA	TRBJ1-2	TGTGCCAGCTCACCACCACGAACACAAGGTCATGGCTACACCTTC	CASSPPRTQGHGYTF
TRBV20-1	TRBD2	NA	TRBJ2-1	TGCAGTGTCACTCCGGGGACTAGCGGGGGTAATGAGCAGTTCTTC	CSVTPGTSGGNEQFF
TRBV29-1	NA	few	TRBJ2-3	TGCAGCGTTGTCCGAGACGCAGATACGCAGTATTTT	CSVVRDADTQYF
TRBV20-1	TRBD1	NA	TRBJ2-7	TGCAGTGCCCCGAGGACCGGGACAGCCCATTCCGGGCAGTACTTC	CSAPRTGTAHSGQYF
TRBV7-2	TRBD1	once	TRBJ1-3	TGTGCCAGCAGAGATGACAGGGCTGGAAACACCATATATTTT	CASRDDRAGNTIYF
TRBV10-3	NA	NA	TRBJ2-3	TGTGCCATCAGAACGTCAGGGGACCCAGATACGCAGTATTTT	CAIRTSGDPDTQYF
TRBV19	TRBD1	NA	TRBJ1-4	TGTGCCAGTAATGAACAGGGGGCCAAAGAAAAACTGTTTTTT	CASNEQGAKEKLFF
TRBV28	TRBD1	NA	TRBJ1-6	TGTGCCAGCAGTTACAGGGGGCGATCACCCCTCCACTTT	CASSYRGRSPLHF
TRBV20-1	NA	NA	TRBJ2-5	TGCAGTGCTAGAGATTGGGGGACCCAAGAGACCCAGTACTTC	CSARDWGTQETQYF
TRBV5-1	NA	NA	TRBJ2-6	TGCGCCAGCAGCTTGGTCGGCCTAACGGGGGCCAACGTCCTGACTTTC	CASSLVGLTGANVLTF
TRBV20-1	NA	NA	TRBJ2-5	TGCAGTGCTAGAGACGCAAAGACCCAGTACTTC	CSARDAKTQYF
TRBV7-9	NA	NA	TRBJ2-7	TGTGCCAGCAGGTTCGGGACGGCTTCCTACGAGCAGTACTTC	CASRFGTASYEQYF